Listed here are 9 T cell receptor beta chains from one sample, sequenced in a study of vaccination and CD4 T cells after COVID-19. Sequenced with the Oncomine TCR Beta short-read assay was DNA taken from cultured CD4+ T cells. After culture, CD4+ T cells served as the source for genomic DNA extraction. In TCRdb, the PCR reads were re-called with MiXCR into one record per CDR3 protein. The data contain approximately 11,000 distinct CDR3 sequences, almost 40% of them seen just once; the ten biggest clones take up around a fifth. Antigens of these TCRs are unknown. Treatment here: roughly 11-day PBMC culture with coronavirus spike peptide pools or control peptides (ViraFEST assay). Those CD4+ T cells from the unexposed donor predate the COVID-19 pandemic (2011-2018). The sample was CD4+ T cells from blood, cultured in vitro. The receptors derive from a human donor in good health.

The chain couples TRBV28 to TRBJ1-2; TRBD1 agrees at 9 bases. This CDR3 has 16 amino acids. V shed 5 bases and J 1 base; nucleotides not matched to a gene: 8. Per the germline V gene, CDR1 is MDHEN and CDR2 is SYDVKM. CDR3 protein: CASSLPGQGGNYGYTF. In DNA, the CDR3 is TGTGCCAGCAGTCTTCCGGGACAGGGTGGTAACTATGGCTACACCTTC.

This chain links TRBV19 with TRBJ2-2; TRBD1 agrees at 10 bases. The germline CDR1 and CDR2 sequences are LNHDA and SQIVND (reference sequence). The V and J ends lost 6 bases and 2 bases, in that order; junction bases with no gene match: 9. The CDR3 has 17 residues. This CDR3 reads CASSERGTGVNTGELFF. CDR3 DNA sequence: TGTGCCAGTAGCGAGAGGGGGACAGGGGTCAACACCGGGGAGCTGTTTTTT.

This clonotype was picked up a small number of times. This rearrangement joins TRBV24-1 to TRBJ2-2, with a weak D call TRBD2 (5 bases). CDR1 and CDR2 from the germline V gene are KGHDR and SFDVKD. Trimming pared 10 bases from V and 5 bases from J, leaving 10 bases between. The CDR3 covers 12 residues. CDR3 sequence reads: CATTRGTGELFF. For the CDR3, the DNA is TGTGCCACGACTCGGGGTACCGGGGAGCTGTTTTTT.

The chain employs TRBV6-5 and TRBJ2-2; perhaps TRBD2 as D (6 bases). CDR1 and CDR2 from the germline V gene are MNHEY and SVGAGI. This CDR3 has 15 amino acids. The V end was cut by 4 bases, the J end by 4 bases, with 13 bases between. CDR3 in amino acids: CASSSGTLSTGELFF. The CDR3 coding sequence is TGTGCCAGCAGTTCCGGGACTCTCTCCACCGGGGAGCTGTTTTTT.

The chain recombines TRBV7-9 with TRBJ1-6; D is unresolved. The germline V gene encodes CDR1 SEHNR and CDR2 FQNEAQ (reference sequence). The CDR3 runs to 13 residues. Trimming stripped 1 base from V and 15 bases from J, with 13 bases between. DNA of the CDR3: TGTGCCAGCAGCTTAGATGGCCAGGTGAGCCTCCACTTT. It specifies CASSLDGQVSLHF.

The chain uses TRBV24-1 and TRBJ2-5; 10 nucleotides match TRBD2. In germline, CDR1 is KGHDR, CDR2 SFDVKD. J gave up 2 bases and V 4 bases, and 9 bases lay outside the gene matches. CDR3 length: 17 amino acids. CDR3 sequence: CATSDPSGLATQETQYF. The CDR3, as DNA: TGTGCCACCAGTGACCCCTCGGGACTAGCGACGCAAGAGACCCAGTACTTC.

This clonotype was counted only a few times. This sequence joins TRBV6-1 and TRBJ1-5; TRBD1 matches 8 bases. V was clipped by 6 bases and J by 0 bases; unmatched bases: 13. There are 18 residues in the CDR3. Germline V gives CDR1 MNHNS, CDR2 SASEGT. For the CDR3, the DNA is TGTGCCAGCAGCCCGTTACGGACAGGGCAGGATAGCAATCAGCCCCAGCATTTT. This codes for CASSPLRTGQDSNQPQHF.

This clonotype was detected only a few times. The CDR3 loop is CASSLRSPEAFF. CDR3 DNA sequence: TGTGCCAGCAGCTTAAGGAGTCCCGAAGCTTTCTTT. V usage is TRBV7-9 and J usage is TRBJ1-1; D is uncertain. The CDR3 contains 12 residues. The germline gives CDR1 SEHNR, CDR2 FQNEAQ (reference sequence). V was clipped by 2 bases and J by 8 bases, with 9 bases between them.

This clonotype was picked up a small number of times. The chain couples TRBV6-1 to TRBJ2-5, with 9 bases fitting TRBD2. The CDR3 runs 15 residues. The V gene end was trimmed by 7 bases and the J gene end by 4 bases; junction bases not matched to a gene: 10. Germline V gene data show CDR1 as MNHNS and CDR2 as SASEGT. CDR3 in amino acids: CASTRAGGRIETQYF. CDR3 bases: TGTGCCAGCACGCGGGCGGGAGGGAGGATAGAGACCCAGTACTTC.